This T cell receptor (beta chain) originates from a study of siplizumab effects on memory and regulatory T cells. Germline V CDR1 and CDR2: LGHNA, YSLEER. There are 18 residues in the CDR3. V was trimmed by 0 bases and J by 7 bases, leaving 22 bases between them. The repertoire was sequenced with immunoSEQ multiplex PCR; TCRdb's copy has only in-frame clones and lacks some. The sample has roughly 82,000 clones, approximately 86% seen once. The specimen was Tregs sorted from blood. The TCR was taken from a human donor in good health. V and J are TRBV4-3 and TRBJ2-1, with TRBD2 as a possible D gene (7 bases). CDR3 coding DNA: TGCGCCAGCAGCCAAGACCCTATGGGGGGGGCCGACCAAAATGAGCAGTTCTTC. Residues: CASSQDPMGGADQNEQFF.